This T cell receptor (beta chain) was captured in a study of T cell responses to AZD1222 COVID-19 vaccine. CDR1 SGDLS and CDR2 YYNGEE come from the germline V gene. Trimming cost V 4 bases and J 3 bases, with 16 bases left between them. The CDR3 extends over 15 amino acids. Sequencing used immunoSEQ multiplex PCR; TCRdb keeps in-frame clones, though not all of them. Altogether 98,000 or so clones are present, 89% being singletons, with the ten largest covering around 19%. The sequence was collected from an adult in good health. The chain carries TRBV9 and TRBJ1-1, with a possible D match to TRBD1 (6 bases). The sample in question was peripheral blood, obtained on day 0 of AZD1222 vaccination. As DNA, the CDR3 is TGTGCCAGCAGCACCTCCGCGGGGGGCTACACTGAAGCTTTCTTT. This gives the protein CASSTSAGGYTEAFF.